These 30 T cell receptor beta chains were sequenced from one sample in a study of beta chain features in type 1 diabetes (dated by TCRdb to 2017 to 2018). The full study reports these points: A moderate but significant shortening of TCRB CDR3 length was observed in type 1 diabetes patients in all four CD4+ subsets.

The library was obtained by the immunoSEQ multiplex PCR assay. The entire isolated RNA was reverse transcribed using the High Capacity cDNA Reverse Transcription Kit, and thus expressed TCRB transcripts were sequenced. This is the immuneACCESS table as TCRdb keeps it, with only in-frame sequences that have V and J called. A part of the clones is gone; compared with another copy, unresolved V genes explain less than half, and the rest is unexplained. The sample contains a few hundred thousand clones, 10% to 15% of them found a single time. The top ten constitute over 0.008% of the sample. These receptors have no identified antigens. Sequencing was carried out using naive CD4+ T cells from blood. Read against the paper, the sample's cell subset or site label means: true naive CD4+ T cells. Receptors were obtained from a woman between 18 and 29 years old with type 1 diabetes.

V gene TRBV7-2 combines with J gene TRBJ2-1, with 8 bases identical to TRBD2. There are 14 residues in the CDR3. In germline, CDR1 is SGHTA, CDR2 FQGNSA. V was pared by 5 bases and J by 15 bases, with 15 bases of the junction left unmatched. CDR3 nucleotide sequence: TGTGCCAGCAGCCGAAACCCCGGGACTAGAGCGGTGTTCTTC. Its translation is CASSRNPGTRAVFF.

The chain carries TRBV28 and TRBJ2-7, with 7 bases identical to TRBD1. Germline V gene lookup returns CDR1 MDHEN and CDR2 SYDVKM. The CDR3 is 14 amino acids. V lost 7 bases and J lost 1; bases outside the gene matches: 7. The CDR3 nucleotides are TGTGCCAGCACTACCGGGACAGTGTCCTACGAGCAGTACTTC. Protein sequence: CASTTGTVSYEQYF.

This rearrangement joins TRBV6-5 to TRBJ2-1; 7 bases line up with TRBD2. V lost 4 bases to trimming and J lost 3 bases; unmatched junction nucleotides: 3. This CDR3 is 14 amino acids long. Germline CDR1 and CDR2: MNHEY and SVGAGI. Here the CDR3 DNA reads TGTGCCAGCAGTTCTCGCGGGGGCTACAATGAGCAGTTCTTC. It encodes CASSSRGGYNEQFF.

The chain carries TRBV5-1 and TRBJ2-7; a possible D gene is TRBD1 (5 bases). Trimming removed 1 base at V and 3 bases at J, with 8 bases between. This CDR3 comprises 13 residues. Looked up from germline, CDR1 is SGHRS and CDR2 is YFSETQ. CDR3 amino acids: CASSLPDSYEQYF. CDR3 bases: TGCGCCAGCAGCTTGCCCGACAGCTACGAGCAGTACTTC.

This clone was observed a handful of times. The chain links TRBV6-5 to TRBJ2-1, with 8 bases lining up with TRBD1. Germline CDR1 and CDR2: MNHEY and SVGAGI. V shed 5 bases, J shed 7 bases, and the junction held 4 bases outside the gene matches. The CDR3 runs 13 residues. CDR3 amino acids: CASSEYRGNEQFF. CDR3 sequence (DNA): TGTGCCAGCAGTGAATACAGGGGGAATGAGCAGTTCTTC.

The CDR3 nucleotides read TGTGCCAGCAGTGACCCCGGACAGGCAGGGCAGCCCCAGCATTTT. It encodes CASSDPGQAGQPQHF. The chain recombines TRBV25-1 with TRBJ1-5; TRBD1 matches 7 bases. The germline CDR1 and CDR2 sequences are MGHDK and SYGVNS. There are 15 residues in the CDR3. The V gene end was trimmed by 3 bases and the J gene end by 7 bases; junction bases not matched to a gene: 9.

The V gene is TRBV7-3, the J gene TRBJ2-1; a possible D gene is TRBD2 (5 bases). Trimming left V 3 bases short and J 2 bases short, with 8 bases between. The V gene's germline CDR1 is SGHTA and CDR2 FQGTGA. The CDR3 has 14 amino acids. The DNA of the CDR3 is TGTGCCAGCAGCTTTGGACTCACCTACAATGAGCAGTTCTTC. Amino acid sequence: CASSFGLTYNEQFF. The full variable domain, rest sourced from reference TRBV7-3 and TRBJ2-1, is GAGVSQTPSNKVTEKGKYVELRCDPISGHTALYWYRQSLGQGPEFLIYFQGTGAADDSGLPNDRFFAVRPEGSVSTLKIQRTERGDSAVYLCASSFGLTYNEQFFGPGTRLTVL.

V gene TRBV28 combines with J gene TRBJ2-7; 9 bases are a match to TRBD1. The CDR3 extends over 15 amino acids. Germline-derived CDR1 and CDR2 are MDHEN and SYDVKM. J lost 5 bases, V lost 4 bases, and 9 bases had no gene match. The CDR3 coding sequence is TGTGCCAGCAGTTCCTCCGGGACAGGGTCCCACGAGCAGTACTTC. It specifies CASSSSGTGSHEQYF.

This clone was observed a handful of times. The rearrangement joins TRBV9 to TRBJ1-4; D is ambiguous. V lost 3 bases, J lost 5 bases, and 14 bases lay in between. The V gene's germline CDR1 is SGDLS and CDR2 YYNGEE. The CDR3 has 15 residues. The CDR3 here is CASSGGLGRNEKLFF. The CDR3 coding sequence is TGTGCCAGCAGCGGCGGATTAGGGAGGAATGAAAAACTGTTTTTT.

The chain has TRBV19 and TRBJ2-7; unclear D gene. Germline V gene lookup returns CDR1 LNHDA and CDR2 SQIVND (reference sequence). V lost 5 bases to trimming and J lost 2 bases, with 7 bases between them. There are 12 residues in the CDR3. The CDR3 region is CASSGRTYEQYF. The CDR3 coding sequence is TGTGCCAGTAGTGGCAGAACCTACGAGCAGTACTTC.

This clone was observed a few times. The chain uses TRBV11-2 and TRBJ2-6; no reliable D call. Germline V gene data show CDR1 as SGHAT and CDR2 as FQNNGV. The CDR3 runs to 14 residues. Trimming left V 7 bases short and J 3 bases short, with 10 bases between. The CDR3 nucleotides read TGTGCCAGCACCCCCGGGTTTGGGGCCAACGTCCTGACTTTC. Its translation is CASTPGFGANVLTF.

This chain joins TRBV7-6 and TRBJ2-3; 12 bases match TRBD1. The V gene end was trimmed by 2 bases and the J gene end by 2 bases; junction bases not matched to a gene: 8. Germline CDR1 reads SGHVS; CDR2 reads FNYEAQ. This CDR3 contains 18 residues. The CDR3 sequence is CASSLQLGQGAFTDTQYF. The CDR3, as DNA: TGTGCCAGCAGCTTACAACTGGGACAGGGGGCGTTCACAGATACGCAGTATTTT.

In this sample, this clone turned up a few times. The J gene is TRBJ2-7, the V gene TRBV6-5; tentatively, D is TRBD1 (6 bases). The germline V gene encodes CDR1 MNHEY and CDR2 SVGAGI. The CDR3 runs 14 residues. V lost 2 bases to trimming and J lost 2 bases, with 10 bases between them. The CDR3 region is CASSYSQGTYEQYF. The CDR3 bases are TGTGCCAGCAGTTACAGCCAGGGGACCTACGAGCAGTACTTC.

This chain uses TRBV5-4 with TRBJ1-6, with TRBD1 identical over 7 bases. V dropped 4 bases and J dropped 7; count of bases not matched to a gene: 5. The CDR3 totals 14 residues. Germline CDR1 and CDR2: SGHNT and YYREEE (reference sequence). The CDR3, as DNA: TGTGCCAGCAGCAACCGGGACAGAAATTCACCCCTCCACTTT. This encodes CASSNRDRNSPLHF.

This clone showed up just a few times. CDR3: CASSPPQGRNQETQYF. For the CDR3, the DNA is TGTGCCAGCAGTCCCCCACAGGGCAGAAACCAAGAGACCCAGTACTTC. The genes are TRBV28 and TRBJ2-5, with a tentative D call TRBD1 (6 bases). The CDR3 has 16 amino acids. The V gene lost 5 bases and the J gene lost 0 bases, with 16 bases spanning the gap. CDR1 is MDHEN, CDR2 SYDVKM, per germline.

The CDR3 loop is CASRQAGTSLQTQYF. As DNA, the CDR3 is TGTGCCAGCAGACAGGCCGGGACTAGCCTACAGACCCAGTACTTC. The chain recombines TRBV11-2 with TRBJ2-5, with 9 bases aligning to TRBD2. CDR1 and CDR2 (germline): SGHAT, FQNNGV. This CDR3 spans 15 amino acids. J was trimmed by 6 bases and V by 6 bases; bases with no gene match: 11.

In regard to this clone: Other DNA sequences of this sample code for an identical CDR3. This rearrangement joins TRBV7-9 to TRBJ2-3, with D tentatively TRBD2 (5 bases). CDR3 length: 12 residues. The V end lost 6 bases, the J end lost 4 bases, and 8 bases lay between the germline ends. Germline CDR1 reads SEHNR; CDR2 reads FQNEAQ (reference sequence). The CDR3 loop reads CASSLGADTQYF. The CDR3 nucleotides are TGTGCCAGCAGTCTGGGAGCAGATACGCAGTATTTT.

This clone was counted only a few times. The chain employs TRBV7-8 and TRBJ2-3; 10 bases are a match to TRBD2. V lost 5 bases and J lost 4; bases outside the gene matches: 9. This CDR3 contains 16 residues. CDR1 and CDR2 from the germline V gene are SGHVS and FQNEAQ. The CDR3 DNA reads as TGTGCCAGCAGCAAGAGGGCTAGCGGGAGACCAGATACGCAGTATTTT. Protein sequence: CASSKRASGRPDTQYF. Based on the CDR3 plus reference TRBV7-8 and TRBJ2-3, the full variable domain is GAGVSQSPRYKVAKRGQDVALRCDPISGHVSLFWYQQALGQGPEFLTYFQNEAQLDKSGLPSDRFFAERPEGSVSTLKIQRTQQEDSAVYLCASSKRASGRPDTQYFGPGTRLTVL.

The chain is built from TRBV25-1 and TRBJ2-5; weak D call: TRBD2 (5 bases). Trimming stripped 1 base from V and 5 bases from J, with 11 bases between. The CDR3 is 14 residues long. Per germline, CDR1 MGHDK and CDR2 SYGVNS. As DNA, the CDR3 is TGTGCCAGCAGTGAATTCGGGGTCGGCGAGACCCAGTACTTC. The encoded protein is CASSEFGVGETQYF.

This chain uses TRBV7-9 with TRBJ2-7; D uncertain. Trimming took 4 bases from V and 5 from J, leaving 15 bases between them. Germline lookup yields CDR1 SEHNR and CDR2 FQNEAQ (reference sequence). CDR3 length: 14 residues. The CDR3 DNA reads TGTGCCAGCAGCTCCCAGGATCAAGCCGACGAGCAGTACTTC. It yields the protein CASSSQDQADEQYF.

This clone was observed a handful of times. This rearrangement joins TRBV6-5 to TRBJ1-1; the match to TRBD1 covers 7 bases. The CDR3 contains 14 residues. The germline CDR1 and CDR2 sequences are MNHEY and SVGAGI. Trimming took 9 bases from V and 1 from J; bases not matched to a gene: 8. The CDR3 DNA follows: TGTGCCAGTTCAAGGGACAGAACGAACACTGAAGCTTTCTTT. Translating it yields CASSRDRTNTEAFF.

The chain employs TRBV5-4 and TRBJ2-3; 8 bases are a match to TRBD2. V trimming: 0 bases; J trimming: 1 base; junction bases outside the gene matches: 7. CDR3 length equals 17 residues. Germline V gene data show CDR1 as SGHNT and CDR2 as YYREEE (reference sequence). Here the CDR3 reads CASSLESSSGRTDTQYF. In DNA, the CDR3 is TGTGCCAGCAGCTTGGAAAGTTCTAGCGGGCGCACAGATACGCAGTATTTT.

The chain carries TRBV15 and TRBJ2-5; a weak D match, TRBD2 (5 bases). The end of the DNA aligns better with TRBJ2-7, so the J call may be wrong. This CDR3 is 14 amino acids long. Germline V CDR1 and CDR2: LNHNV, YYDKDF (reference sequence). CDR3 DNA: TGTGCCACCAGCAGAGTTGTTAGTGGGAGCGAGCAGTACTTC. Translated, it gives CATSRVVSGSEQYF.

The rearrangement uses TRBV28 and TRBJ2-7; tentative D call: TRBD2 (6 bases). The length of the CDR3 is 13 residues. CDR1 and CDR2 from the germline V gene are MDHEN and SYDVKM. V gave up 8 bases and J gave up 0 bases, with 11 bases separating them. The CDR3 region is CASGGTPSYEQYF. The CDR3 DNA reads as TGTGCCAGCGGGGGGACGCCCTCCTACGAGCAGTACTTC.

This clone came up a few times. This sequence joins TRBV15 and TRBJ1-5; D is uncertain. Trimming took off 1 base at V and 5 bases at J, with 9 bases between the two ends. The CDR3 has 14 residues. Per the germline V gene, CDR1 is LNHNV and CDR2 is YYDKDF (reference sequence). The CDR3 loop reads CATSRGGGDQPQHF. In nucleotides, the CDR3 is TGTGCCACCAGCAGAGGAGGCGGGGATCAGCCCCAGCATTTT.

V is TRBV5-1 and J is TRBJ2-1, with 7 bases matching TRBD1. CDR3 size: 13 residues. Germline V gives CDR1 SGHRS, CDR2 YFSETQ. Trimming at V came to 4 bases and at J to 9 bases, leaving 7 bases not matched to a gene. DNA of the CDR3: TGCGCCAGCAGCCTTCGACAGGGTGGTGAGCAGTTCTTC. It codes for CASSLRQGGEQFF.

The sample holds a few counts of this clone. The chain recombines TRBV9 with TRBJ1-1, with D maybe TRBD1 (5 bases). Germline V gene data show CDR1 as SGDLS and CDR2 as YYNGEE. The CDR3 spans 13 residues. Trimming removed 4 bases at V and 4 bases at J, with 11 bases between. The CDR3 spells CASSLRQTTEAFF. DNA for the CDR3: TGTGCCAGCAGCCTCCGACAGACCACTGAAGCTTTCTTT. Complete variable domain (other parts from reference TRBV9 and TRBJ1-1): DSGVTQTPKHLITATGQRVTLRCSPRSGDLSVYWYQQSLDQGLQFLIQYYNGEERAKGNILERFSAQQFPDLHSELNLSSLELGDSALYFCASSLRQTTEAFFGQGTRLTVV.

The chain recombines TRBV7-2 with TRBJ2-5, with a possible D match to TRBD1 (5 bases). From germline, CDR1 is SGHTA and CDR2 FQGNSA. The V end lost 5 bases, the J end lost 5 bases, and 18 bases lay between the germline ends. The CDR3 is 15 residues long. The chain's CDR3 is CASSPLGDGAETQYF. The CDR3 nucleotides read TGTGCCAGCAGCCCCCTAGGGGATGGGGCGGAGACCCAGTACTTC. The whole variable domain, remainder taken from reference TRBV7-2 and TRBJ2-5, is GAGVSQSPSNKVTEKGKDVELRCDPISGHTALYWYRQSLGQGLEFLIYFQGNSAPDKSGLPSDRFSAERTGGSVSTLTIQRTQQEDSAVYLCASSPLGDGAETQYFGPGTRLLVL.

The chain recombines TRBV7-2 with TRBJ1-5, with a tentative D call TRBD1 (6 bases). Trimming cost V 5 bases and J 4 bases, with 12 bases left between them. This CDR3 has 14 amino acids. Per the germline V gene, CDR1 is SGHTA and CDR2 is FQGNSA. The CDR3 region has the DNA TGTGCCAGCAGCCCGGGACAATTTAATCAGCCCCAGCATTTT. It codes for CASSPGQFNQPQHF.

This clone turned up a few times. This chain connects TRBV30 to TRBJ2-7, with unresolved D. The CDR3 sequence is 13 residues long. Germline CDR1 is GTSNPN and CDR2 is SVGIG (reference sequence). The V end was cut by 0 bases, the J end by 4 bases, with 10 bases between. The CDR3 coding sequence is TGTGCCTGGAGTGTACTACCCTATTACGAGCAGTACTTC. This sequence encodes CAWSVLPYYEQYF.